This passage covers 13 T cell receptor beta chains from one sample sequenced in a study of T cell responses to AZD1222 COVID-19 vaccine. The table came from immunoSEQ multiplex PCR; TCRdb's copy has only in-frame clones and leaves some out. The sample lists under 150,000 clones; more than 85% were seen once. The sequenced sample was peripheral blood, obtained 28 days after the second AZD1222 dose. All receptors come from an adult who received the AZD1222 COVID-19 vaccine.

The chain joins TRBV6-5 to TRBJ2-6; D perhaps matches TRBD1 (6 bases). CDR3 length: 15 residues. In germline, CDR1 is MNHEY, CDR2 SVGAGI. Trimming left V 6 bases short and J 1 base short, with 10 bases between. CDR3 in DNA: TGTGCCAGCAGAGCAGGGGTTTCTGGGGCCAACGTCCTGACTTTC. This encodes CASRAGVSGANVLTF.

CDR3 loop: CASSPGQGDADTQYF. The CDR3 region has the DNA TGTGCCAGCAGCCCGGGACAGGGGGACGCAGATACGCAGTATTTT. V gene TRBV5-8 combines with J gene TRBJ2-3, with TRBD1 matching 11 bases. Germline V gene sequence: CDR1 SGHTS, CDR2 YDEGEE. V gave up 4 bases and J gave up 4 bases; unmatched junction bases: 5. This CDR3 has 15 amino acids. Combining the CDR3 with reference TRBV5-8 and TRBJ2-3 gives the whole variable domain EAGVTQSPTHLIKTRGQQATLRCSPISGHTSVYWYQQALGLGLQFLLWYDEGEERNRGNFPPRFSGRQFPNYSSELNVNALELEDSALYLCASSPGQGDADTQYFGPGTRLTVL.

The rearrangement uses TRBV4-1 and TRBJ1-4; possibly TRBD1 for D (5 bases). Germline V gene sequence: CDR1 MGHRA, CDR2 YSYEKL. The CDR3 consists of 14 residues. The germline V and J ends were trimmed by 3 bases and 5 bases, with 10 bases remaining between them. The DNA for the CDR3 is TGCGCCAGCAGCCATCTTTGGGGCAATGAAAAACTGTTTTTT. It codes for CASSHLWGNEKLFF.

The chain carries TRBV27 and TRBJ1-5; unclear D gene. The CDR3 runs 15 residues. Trimming stripped 5 bases from V and 6 bases from J, with 17 bases between. The germline CDR1 and CDR2 sequences are MNHEY and SMNVEV (reference sequence). The CDR3 DNA sequence: TGTGCCAGCAGTCCTACGTGGGATGTGGGTCAGCCCCAGCATTTT. Its translation: CASSPTWDVGQPQHF.

The J gene is TRBJ2-2, the V gene TRBV18; 9 bases agree with TRBD2. Trimming took 0 bases from V and 4 from J; bases not matched to a gene: 6. CDR3 size: 17 residues. Germline assignment: CDR1 KGHSH and CDR2 LQKENI. CDR3 DNA sequence: TGTGCCAGCTCACCACCGGGGCTAGCGGGGTCCACCGGGGAGCTGTTTTTT. This gives the protein CASSPPGLAGSTGELFF.

As concerns this clone: The junction does not match germline at one end; this may be a read error. V and J are TRBV18 and TRBJ1-2; D possibly corresponds to TRBD1 (6 bases). Germline CDR1 KGHSH, CDR2 LQKENI. The CDR3 runs 13 residues. This CDR3 is CASSPQGHDGYTF. CDR3 bases: TGTGCCAGCTCCCCACAGGGACACGATGGCTACACCTTC.

The chain recombines TRBV6-5 with TRBJ1-3; the D is unclear. This CDR3 is 13 amino acids long. The germline CDR1 and CDR2 sequences are MNHEY and SVGAGI. V shed 9 bases and J shed 0 bases, with 9 bases lying between them. This CDR3 reads CASWLHSGNTIYF. In DNA form, the CDR3 reads TGTGCCAGTTGGTTACACTCTGGAAACACCATATATTTT.

The gene calls are TRBV2 and TRBJ1-1, with TRBD1 matching over 10 bases. Germline V gene data show CDR1 as SNHLY and CDR2 as FYNNEI. CDR3 length equals 15 residues. V lost 5 bases and J lost 5; bases outside the gene matches: 8. The CDR3 sequence: CASSQQGQGGTEAFF. As DNA, the CDR3 is TGTGCCAGCAGTCAACAAGGACAGGGGGGGACTGAAGCTTTCTTT.

The chain combines TRBV7-8 with TRBJ2-6; 9 positions agree with TRBD1. The CDR3 length is 19 residues. The trim removed 1 base at V and 0 bases at J, leaving 7 bases unmatched. Germline CDR1 reads SGHVS; CDR2 reads FQNEAQ. CDR3 in amino acids: CASSLEGTGYLSGANVLTF. The CDR3 nucleotides are TGTGCCAGCAGCTTAGAGGGGACAGGGTATCTCTCTGGGGCCAACGTCCTGACTTTC.

This rearrangement joins TRBV29-1 to TRBJ1-2; tentatively, D is TRBD1 (5 bases). V lost 0 bases to trimming and J lost 4 bases, with 12 bases between them. CDR3 length equals 14 residues. CDR1 SQVTM and CDR2 ANQGSEA come from the germline V gene. CDR3 region: CSVEDSRDPYGYTF. DNA for the CDR3: TGCAGCGTTGAAGATTCCAGGGACCCCTATGGCTACACCTTC. Variable domain in full (rest from reference TRBV29-1 and TRBJ1-2): SAVISQKPSRDICQRGTSLTIQCQVDSQVTMMFWYRQQPGQSLTLIATANQGSEATYESGFVIDKFPISRPNLTFSTLTVSNMSPEDSSIYLCSVEDSRDPYGYTFGSGTRLTVV.

CDR3 in amino acids: CASSPSPGAATNEKLFF. The CDR3 DNA is TGTGCCAGCAGCCCATCTCCTGGAGCTGCAACTAATGAAAAACTGTTTTTT. The V gene is TRBV7-9, the J gene TRBJ1-4, with D unresolved. Germline values: CDR1 SEHNR, CDR2 FQNEAQ (reference sequence). Trimming removed 5 bases from V and 0 bases from J, with 16 bases in between. The CDR3 contains 17 residues.

To note about this clone: This sample includes further DNA sequences coding for the same CDR3. V is TRBV11-2 and J is TRBJ2-1, with D unresolved. Trimming pared 1 base from V and 0 bases from J, leaving 7 bases between. The CDR3 has 15 residues. Per germline, CDR1 SGHAT and CDR2 FQNNGV. The CDR3 DNA follows: TGTGCCAGCAGCTTAGGAGGAAGCTCCTACAATGAGCAGTTCTTC. It translates to CASSLGGSSYNEQFF.

The rearrangement joins TRBV6-2 or TRBV6-3 to TRBJ1-1; 11 bases map to TRBD1. The CDR3 length is 13 residues. J lost 11 bases, V lost 6 bases, and 8 bases had no gene match. Germline lookup yields CDR1 MNHEY and CDR2 SVGEGT. The chain's CDR3 is CASSPGQGAAAFF. DNA of the CDR3: TGTGCCAGCAGCCCCGGACAGGGGGCAGCGGCTTTCTTT.